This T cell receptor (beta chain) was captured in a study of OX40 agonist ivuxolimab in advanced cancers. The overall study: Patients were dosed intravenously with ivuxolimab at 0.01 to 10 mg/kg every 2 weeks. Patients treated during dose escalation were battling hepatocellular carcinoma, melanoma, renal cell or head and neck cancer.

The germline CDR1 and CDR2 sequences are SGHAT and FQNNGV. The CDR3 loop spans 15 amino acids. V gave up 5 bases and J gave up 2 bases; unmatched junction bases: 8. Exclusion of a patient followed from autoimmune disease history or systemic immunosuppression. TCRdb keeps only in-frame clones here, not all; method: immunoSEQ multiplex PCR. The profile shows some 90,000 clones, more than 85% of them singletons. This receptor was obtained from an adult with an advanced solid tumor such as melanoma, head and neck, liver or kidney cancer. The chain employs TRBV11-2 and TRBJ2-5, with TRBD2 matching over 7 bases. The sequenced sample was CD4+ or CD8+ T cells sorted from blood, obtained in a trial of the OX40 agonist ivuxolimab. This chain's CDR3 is CASSRVTGGQETQYF. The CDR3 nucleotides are TGTGCCAGCAGCCGAGTCACGGGGGGTCAAGAGACCCAGTACTTC.